This entry features one TCR beta chain sequence. Its target is unknown. Germline assignment: CDR1 SGHTA and CDR2 FQGNSA. With 4 bases removed from V and 2 bases from J, the gap between germline ends came to 12 bases. The CDR3 covers 14 residues. Sequenced by immunoSEQ multiplex PCR; TCRdb stores in-frame clones only, minus some. The table has 1,500 to 2,000 clones, about 96% seen once. These data come from a study of chemoradiotherapy in HPV16-positive cancers. Findings and caveats of the study: For HPV16-positive patients, expanding HPV-responsive T cells associated with longer recurrence-free survival. Candidate HPV-specific clones and E7-related TCR motifs grew in tumor during treatment.

The sample here was tumor tissue, taken from a patient who underwent chemoradiotherapy. The origin of this receptor is a human donor with HPV-associated anogenital cancer. The chain is built from TRBV7-2 and TRBJ2-7; D is tentatively TRBD1 or TRBD2 (6 bases each). The chain's CDR3 is CASSSNREAYEQYF. The DNA for the CDR3 is TGTGCCAGCAGCTCAAACAGGGAGGCCTACGAGCAGTACTTC. The full variable domain, completed using reference TRBV7-2 and TRBJ2-7, is GAGVSQSPSNKVTEKGKDVELRCDPISGHTALYWYRQSLGQGLEFLIYFQGNSAPDKSGLPSDRFSAERTGGSVSTLTIQRTQQEDSAVYLCASSSNREAYEQYFGPGTRLTVT.